The clone carrying this T cell receptor beta chain was recorded at least ten times. This record belongs to a study of T cells of healthy individuals. The CDR3 contains 13 residues. Trimming took 4 bases from V and 7 from J; bases not matched to a gene: 9. CDR1 GTSNPN and CDR2 SVGIG come from the germline V gene (reference sequence). Via MiXCR, TCRdb re-called the 5' RACE reads, giving one row per CDR3 protein. The sample yields about 57,000 distinct CDR3 sequences, 15% to 20% seen once. This TCR was recovered from a human donor in good health. The chain joins TRBV30 to TRBJ2-5; 7 positions agree with TRBD2. CDR3 bases: TGTGCCTGGACCCGGGAGGCTAGGGGGACCCAGTACTTC. It encodes CAWTREARGTQYF.